Each of the 7 T cell receptor beta chains below was sequenced from the same sample in a study of T cells in Graves' hyperthyroidism and ophthalmopathy. The CDR3 regions of TCR beta were amplified from RNA transcripts. The study used the HTBI primer set for a first-round RT-PCR of the TCR CDR3. TCRdb re-called the multiplex PCR reads through MiXCR, storing one row per CDR3 protein. The sample lists roughly 520,000 distinct CDR3 sequences, approximately 25% occurring once. Sequencing was carried out using blood. These TCRs come from a woman between 25 and 40 years old with Graves' ophthalmopathy.

This clonotype has a count of ten or more. The J gene is TRBJ1-1, the V gene TRBV20-1; a weak D match, TRBD1 (5 bases). The CDR3 is made up of 17 amino acids. V lost 2 bases and J 1 base, leaving 20 bases between the germline ends. Germline assignment: CDR1 DFQATT and CDR2 SNEGSKA (reference sequence). CDR3 DNA sequence: TGCAGTGCTAGAAGTGGGGGGATTTTTGGGCGGAACACTGAAGCTTTCTTT. This gives the protein CSARSGGIFGRNTEAFF.

This chain links TRBV6-1 with TRBJ1-2, with 7 bases lining up with TRBD1. This CDR3 comprises 13 residues. Germline CDR1 is MNHNS and CDR2 is SASEGT. J gave up 4 bases and V 6 bases, and 5 bases lay outside the gene matches. The CDR3 region has the DNA TGTGCCAGCAGCGGGGACAGCTCCTATGGCTACACCTTC. It yields the protein CASSGDSSYGYTF.

In this sample, this clonotype turned up many times. The chain is built from TRBV6-1 and TRBJ1-2; unclear D gene. V lost 4 bases and J lost 7, with 16 bases in between. Germline CDR1 is MNHNS and CDR2 is SASEGT. This CDR3 has 14 amino acids. The CDR3 region is CASSVEGGPFGYTF. The CDR3 bases are TGTGCCAGCAGTGTTGAGGGAGGGCCCTTTGGCTACACCTTC.

This clonotype was detected ten times or more. The chain couples TRBV12-3 or TRBV12-4 to TRBJ1-3, with 9 bases matching TRBD1. The CDR3 consists of 16 residues. Trimming at V came to 6 bases and at J to 3 bases, leaving 9 bases not matched to a gene. The DNA of the CDR3 is TGTGCCAGCAGCATCGACAGGGGGATTGTTGGAAACACCATATATTTT. Translating gives CASSIDRGIVGNTIYF.

This clonotype occurred a few times. The V and J genes are TRBV14 and TRBJ1-1, with 9 bases that match TRBD1. There are 15 residues in the CDR3. Germline CDR1 SGHDN, CDR2 FVKESK. V shed 4 bases, J shed 0 bases, and the junction held 3 bases outside the gene matches. In nucleotides, the CDR3 is TGTGCCAGCAGCCCCTGGACAGGGGTGAACACTGAAGCTTTCTTT. Amino acids: CASSPWTGVNTEAFF.

This clonotype was detected ten times or more. The gene calls are TRBV6-2 or TRBV6-3 and TRBJ2-3; TRBD2 matches at 7 bases. Germline V gene lookup returns CDR1 MNHEY and CDR2 SVGEGT. V gave up 8 bases and J gave up 3 bases; unmatched junction bases: 8. The CDR3 has 14 amino acids. CDR3 residues: CASRRGSRTDTQYF. CDR3 coding DNA: TGTGCCAGCCGGCGGGGGTCGAGGACAGATACGCAGTATTTT.

The chain uses TRBV7-3 and TRBJ2-2; D perhaps matches TRBD1 (5 bases). This CDR3 spans 17 amino acids. The ends were cut back, 4 bases at V and 4 bases at J, with 19 bases in the middle. CDR1 and CDR2 from the germline V gene are SGHTA and FQGTGA. The CDR3 coding sequence is TGTGCCAGCAGCTCAGGCCCTAATCAAGGGGCCACCGGGGAGCTGTTTTTT. Translated, it gives CASSSGPNQGATGELFF.